What follows are 3 T cell receptor beta chains derived from one specimen sequenced in a study of T cells in Graves' hyperthyroidism and ophthalmopathy. Amplification yielded TCR beta CDR3 regions, with RNA transcripts as the source. The HTBI primer set served for first-round RT-PCR of the TCR CDR3. TCRdb itself ran the multiplex PCR reads through MiXCR, one entry per CDR3 protein. Among almost 600,000 distinct CDR3 sequences listed, roughly 50% were seen once. Specimen: peripheral blood or thyroid tissue (not recorded which). These receptors all come from a woman under 30 with Graves' hyperthyroidism.

Notes on this clonotype: Possible read error: a much larger clone is one base away. The chain recombines TRBV11-2 with TRBJ2-5; 8 bases match TRBD1. The CDR3 sequence is 17 residues long. Germline-derived CDR1 and CDR2 are SGHAT and FQNNGV. CDR3 in amino acids: CASSLHVDREPTEAQYF. CDR3 DNA: TGTGCCAGCAGCTTACACGTGGACAGGGAACCTACAGAGGCCCAGTACTTC.

The chain recombines TRBV7-9 with TRBJ1-1; TRBD1 matches 10 bases. Losses at the gene ends were 7 bases for V and 7 bases for J; bases not matched to a gene: 12. CDR1 and CDR2 (germline): SEHNR, FQNEAQ (reference sequence). The CDR3 has 15 amino acids. The CDR3 here is CASTRTGGGSDEAFF. The CDR3 DNA follows: TGTGCCAGCACCCGGACAGGGGGAGGGTCCGATGAAGCTTTCTTT.

The chain recombines TRBV2 with TRBJ2-1; TRBD2 matches 12 bases. This CDR3 region has 16 residues. Germline lookup yields CDR1 SNHLY and CDR2 FYNNEI. V gave up 3 bases and J gave up 0 bases; unmatched junction bases: 0. The CDR3 DNA reads TGTGCCAGCAGTGAGACTAGCGGGAGCTCCTACAATGAGCAGTTCTTC. It encodes CASSETSGSSYNEQFF.